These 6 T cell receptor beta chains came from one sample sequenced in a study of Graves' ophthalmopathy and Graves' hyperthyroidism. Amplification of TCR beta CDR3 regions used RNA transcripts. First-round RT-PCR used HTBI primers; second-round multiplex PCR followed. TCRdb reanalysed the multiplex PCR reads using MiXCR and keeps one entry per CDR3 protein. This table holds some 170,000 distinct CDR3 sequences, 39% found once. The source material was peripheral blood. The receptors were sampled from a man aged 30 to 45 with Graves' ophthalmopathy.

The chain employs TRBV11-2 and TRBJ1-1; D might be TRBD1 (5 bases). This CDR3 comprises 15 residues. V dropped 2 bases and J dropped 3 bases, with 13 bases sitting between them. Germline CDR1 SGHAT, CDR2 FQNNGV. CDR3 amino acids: CASSLSGRVDTEAFF. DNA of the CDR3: TGTGCCAGCAGCTTATCGGGCAGGGTGGACACTGAAGCTTTCTTT.

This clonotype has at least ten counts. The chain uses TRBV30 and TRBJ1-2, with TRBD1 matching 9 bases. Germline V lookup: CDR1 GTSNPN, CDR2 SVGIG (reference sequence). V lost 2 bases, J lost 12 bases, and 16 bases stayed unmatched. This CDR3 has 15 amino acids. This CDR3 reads CAWSPSLRDRVLHTF. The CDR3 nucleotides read TGTGCCTGGAGTCCATCCCTCCGGGACAGGGTTCTTCACACCTTC.

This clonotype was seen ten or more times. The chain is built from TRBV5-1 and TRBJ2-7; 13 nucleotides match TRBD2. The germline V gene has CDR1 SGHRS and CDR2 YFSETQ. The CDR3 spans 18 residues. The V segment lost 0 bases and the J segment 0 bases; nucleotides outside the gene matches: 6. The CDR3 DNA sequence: TGCGCCAGCAGCTTGGAAACTAGCGGGAGGGCCAGCTCCTACGAGCAGTACTTC. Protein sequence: CASSLETSGRASSYEQYF.

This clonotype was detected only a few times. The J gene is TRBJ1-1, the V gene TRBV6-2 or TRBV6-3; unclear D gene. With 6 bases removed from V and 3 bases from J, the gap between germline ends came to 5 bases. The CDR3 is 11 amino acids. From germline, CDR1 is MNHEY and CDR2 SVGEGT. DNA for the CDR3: TGTGCCAGCAGAACCTACACTGAAGCTTTCTTT. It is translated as CASRTYTEAFF.

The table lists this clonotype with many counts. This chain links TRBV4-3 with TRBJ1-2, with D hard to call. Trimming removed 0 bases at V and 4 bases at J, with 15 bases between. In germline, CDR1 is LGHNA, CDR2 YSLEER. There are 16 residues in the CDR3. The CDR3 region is CASSQDLRSAGYGYTF. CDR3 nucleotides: TGCGCCAGCAGCCAAGATCTGCGATCAGCGGGCTATGGCTACACCTTC.

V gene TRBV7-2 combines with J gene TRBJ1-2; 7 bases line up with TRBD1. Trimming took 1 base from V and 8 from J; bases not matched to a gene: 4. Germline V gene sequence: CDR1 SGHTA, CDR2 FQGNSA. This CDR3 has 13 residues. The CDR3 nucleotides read TGTGCCAGCAGCTTAGAGGGGGCGCGAGGCTACACCTTC. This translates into CASSLEGARGYTF. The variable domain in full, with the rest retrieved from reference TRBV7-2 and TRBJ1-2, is GAGVSQSPSNKVTEKGKDVELRCDPISGHTALYWYRQSLGQGLEFLIYFQGNSAPDKSGLPSDRFSAERTGGSVSTLTIQRTQQEDSAVYLCASSLEGARGYTFGSGTRLTVV.